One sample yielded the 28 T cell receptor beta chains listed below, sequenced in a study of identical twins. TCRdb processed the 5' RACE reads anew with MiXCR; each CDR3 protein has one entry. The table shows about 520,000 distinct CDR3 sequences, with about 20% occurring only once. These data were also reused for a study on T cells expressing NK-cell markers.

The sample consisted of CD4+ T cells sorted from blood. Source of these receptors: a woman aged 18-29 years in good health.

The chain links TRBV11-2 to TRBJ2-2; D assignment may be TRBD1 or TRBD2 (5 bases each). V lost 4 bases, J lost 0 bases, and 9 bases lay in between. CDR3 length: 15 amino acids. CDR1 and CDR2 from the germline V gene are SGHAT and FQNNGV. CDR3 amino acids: CASSWLGPNTGELFF. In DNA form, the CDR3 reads TGTGCCAGCAGCTGGTTGGGACCGAACACCGGGGAGCTGTTTTTT.

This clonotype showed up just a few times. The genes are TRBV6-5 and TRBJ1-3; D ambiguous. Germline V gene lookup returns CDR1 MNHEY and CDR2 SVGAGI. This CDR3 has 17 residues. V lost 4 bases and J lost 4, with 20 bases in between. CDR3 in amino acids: CASSSTLGGLWGNTIYF. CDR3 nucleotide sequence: TGTGCCAGCAGTTCCACCCTAGGAGGATTGTGGGGAAACACCATATATTTT.

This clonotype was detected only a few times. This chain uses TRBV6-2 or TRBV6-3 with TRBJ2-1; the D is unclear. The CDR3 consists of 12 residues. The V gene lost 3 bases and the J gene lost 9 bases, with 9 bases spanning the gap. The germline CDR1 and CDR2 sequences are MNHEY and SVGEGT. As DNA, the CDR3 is TGTGCCAGCAGTTATTTCGTACGTGAGCAGTTCTTC. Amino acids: CASSYFVREQFF.

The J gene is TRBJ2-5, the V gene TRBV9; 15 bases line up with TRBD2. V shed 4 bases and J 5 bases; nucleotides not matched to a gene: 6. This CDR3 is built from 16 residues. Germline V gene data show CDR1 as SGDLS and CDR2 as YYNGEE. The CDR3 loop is CASSPSGTSGGETQYF. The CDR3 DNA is TGTGCCAGCAGCCCCAGTGGGACTAGCGGGGGGGAGACCCAGTACTTC.

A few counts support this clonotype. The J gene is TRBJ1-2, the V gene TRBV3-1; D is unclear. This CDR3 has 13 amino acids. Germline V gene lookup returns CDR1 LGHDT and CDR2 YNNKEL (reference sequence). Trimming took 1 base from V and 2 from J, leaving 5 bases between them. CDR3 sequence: CASSQASNYGYTF. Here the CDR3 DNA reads TGTGCCAGCAGCCAAGCTTCCAACTATGGCTACACCTTC.

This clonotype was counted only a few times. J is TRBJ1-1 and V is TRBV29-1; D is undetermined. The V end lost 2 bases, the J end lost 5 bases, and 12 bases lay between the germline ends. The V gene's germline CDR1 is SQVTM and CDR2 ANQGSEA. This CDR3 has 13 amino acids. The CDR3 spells CSVEPTGRTEAFF. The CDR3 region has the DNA TGCAGCGTTGAACCAACTGGCAGGACTGAAGCTTTCTTT.

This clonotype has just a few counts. CDR3 in DNA: TGTGCCTCTAAGGGAGGGGAAACCGGGGAGCTGTTTTTT. Translated, it gives CASKGGETGELFF. V is TRBV30 and J is TRBJ2-2; 7 nucleotides match TRBD2. With 7 bases clipped from V and 5 bases from J, the junction kept 7 bases outside the gene matches. Per the germline V gene, CDR1 is GTSNPN and CDR2 is SVGIG (reference sequence). CDR3 size: 13 residues.

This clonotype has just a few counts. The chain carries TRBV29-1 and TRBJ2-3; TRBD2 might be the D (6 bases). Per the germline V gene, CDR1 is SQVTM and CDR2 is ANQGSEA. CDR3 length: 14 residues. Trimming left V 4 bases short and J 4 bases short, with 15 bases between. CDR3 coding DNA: TGCAGCGTTGGGGCTAGCGCGGTGTCAGATACGCAGTATTTT. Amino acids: CSVGASAVSDTQYF.

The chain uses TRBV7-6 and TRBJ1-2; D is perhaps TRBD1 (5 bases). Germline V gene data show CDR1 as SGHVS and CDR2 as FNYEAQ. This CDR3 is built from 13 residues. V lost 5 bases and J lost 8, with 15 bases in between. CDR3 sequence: CASSLMGQGGYTF. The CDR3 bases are TGTGCCAGCAGCCTCATGGGGCAAGGAGGCTACACCTTC.

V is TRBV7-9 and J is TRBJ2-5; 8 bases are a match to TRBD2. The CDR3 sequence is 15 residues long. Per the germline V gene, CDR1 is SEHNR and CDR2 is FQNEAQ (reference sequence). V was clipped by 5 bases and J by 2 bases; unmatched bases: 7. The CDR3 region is CASSLPSGGQETQYF. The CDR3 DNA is TGTGCCAGCAGCCTTCCCTCGGGGGGGCAAGAGACCCAGTACTTC.

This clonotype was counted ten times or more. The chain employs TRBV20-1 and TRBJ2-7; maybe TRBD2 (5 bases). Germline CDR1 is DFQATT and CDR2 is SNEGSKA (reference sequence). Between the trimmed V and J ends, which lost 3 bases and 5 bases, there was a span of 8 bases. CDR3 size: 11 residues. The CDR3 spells CSARVSDEQYF. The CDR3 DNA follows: TGCAGTGCTAGGGTTAGCGACGAGCAGTACTTC.

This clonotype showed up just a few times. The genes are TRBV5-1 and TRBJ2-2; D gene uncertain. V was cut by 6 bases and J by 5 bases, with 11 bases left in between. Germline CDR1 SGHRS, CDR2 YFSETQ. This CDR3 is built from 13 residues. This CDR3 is CASTSMGTGELFF. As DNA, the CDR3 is TGCGCCAGCACATCAATGGGGACCGGGGAGCTGTTTTTT.

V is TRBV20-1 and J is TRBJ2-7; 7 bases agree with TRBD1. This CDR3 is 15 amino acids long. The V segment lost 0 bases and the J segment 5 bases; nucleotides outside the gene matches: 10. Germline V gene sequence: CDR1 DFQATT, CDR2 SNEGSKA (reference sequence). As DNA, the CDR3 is TGCAGTGCTAGAGATCCCGCAGGGGGTAGCGACGAGCAGTACTTC. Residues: CSARDPAGGSDEQYF.

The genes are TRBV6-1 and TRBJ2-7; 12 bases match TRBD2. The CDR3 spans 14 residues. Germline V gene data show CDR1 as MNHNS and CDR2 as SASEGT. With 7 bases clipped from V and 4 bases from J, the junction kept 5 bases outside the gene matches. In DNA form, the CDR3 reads TGTGCCAGCAAAACTAGCGGGGGGAAATACGAGCAGTACTTC. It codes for CASKTSGGKYEQYF.

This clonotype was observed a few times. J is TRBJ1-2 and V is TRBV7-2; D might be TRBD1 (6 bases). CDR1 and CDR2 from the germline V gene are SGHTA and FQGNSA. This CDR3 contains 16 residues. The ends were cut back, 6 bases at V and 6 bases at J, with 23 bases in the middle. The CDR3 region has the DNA TGTGCCAGCAGGGGGACAAGTCCGGGGGGTTCCAATGGCTACACCTTC. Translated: CASRGTSPGGSNGYTF.

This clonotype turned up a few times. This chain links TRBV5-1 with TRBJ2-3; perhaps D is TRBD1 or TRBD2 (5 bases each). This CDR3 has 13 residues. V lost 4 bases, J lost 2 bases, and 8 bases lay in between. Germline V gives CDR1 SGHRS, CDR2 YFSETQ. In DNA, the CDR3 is TGCGCCAGCAGCGGGGACCACACAGATACGCAGTATTTT. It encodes CASSGDHTDTQYF.

CDR3 DNA sequence: TGCAGTGCTAGAGATTTTGACGAGCAGTACTTC. It codes for CSARDFDEQYF. V is TRBV20-1 and J is TRBJ2-7; D is unresolved. Trimming left V 0 bases short and J 5 bases short, with 5 bases between. Germline-derived CDR1 and CDR2 are DFQATT and SNEGSKA (reference sequence). CDR3 length: 11 residues.

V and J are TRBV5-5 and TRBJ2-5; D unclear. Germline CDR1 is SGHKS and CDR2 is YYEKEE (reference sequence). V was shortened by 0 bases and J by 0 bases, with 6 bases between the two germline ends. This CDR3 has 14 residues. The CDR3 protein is CASSLVRHQETQYF. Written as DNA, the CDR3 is TGTGCCAGCAGCTTGGTTCGGCACCAAGAGACCCAGTACTTC.

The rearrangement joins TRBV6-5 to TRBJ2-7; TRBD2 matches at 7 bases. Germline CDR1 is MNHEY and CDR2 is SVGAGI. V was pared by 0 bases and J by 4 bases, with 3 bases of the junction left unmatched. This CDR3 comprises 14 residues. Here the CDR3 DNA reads TGTGCCAGCAGTTACTCGAGGGGAGGGTACGAGCAGTACTTC. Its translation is CASSYSRGGYEQYF.

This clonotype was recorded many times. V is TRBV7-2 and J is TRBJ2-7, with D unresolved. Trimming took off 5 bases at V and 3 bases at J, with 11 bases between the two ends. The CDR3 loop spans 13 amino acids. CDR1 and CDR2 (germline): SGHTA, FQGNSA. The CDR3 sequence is CASSAYSVYEQYF. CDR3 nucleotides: TGTGCCAGCAGCGCGTACAGTGTCTACGAGCAGTACTTC.

The CDR3: CAISESQTGQETQYF. The CDR3 nucleotides read TGTGCCATCAGTGAGTCGCAAACGGGCCAAGAGACCCAGTACTTC. The chain uses TRBV10-3 and TRBJ2-5; D is ambiguous. V lost 0 bases, J lost 1 base, and 9 bases lay in between. Germline CDR1 is ENHRY and CDR2 is SYGVKD. The CDR3 is 15 residues long.

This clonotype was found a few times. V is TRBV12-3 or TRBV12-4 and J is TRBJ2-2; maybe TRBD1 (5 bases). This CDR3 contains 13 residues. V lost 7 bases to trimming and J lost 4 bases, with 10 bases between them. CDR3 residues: CASTGHFTGELFF. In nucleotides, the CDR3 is TGTGCCAGCACAGGACACTTCACCGGGGAGCTGTTTTTT.

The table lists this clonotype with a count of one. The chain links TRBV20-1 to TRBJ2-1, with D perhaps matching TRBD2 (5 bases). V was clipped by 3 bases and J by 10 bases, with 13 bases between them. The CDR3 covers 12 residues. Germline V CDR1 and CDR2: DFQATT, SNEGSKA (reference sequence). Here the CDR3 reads CSAREALREQFF. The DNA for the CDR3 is TGCAGTGCTAGGGAGGCACTAAGGGAGCAGTTCTTC.

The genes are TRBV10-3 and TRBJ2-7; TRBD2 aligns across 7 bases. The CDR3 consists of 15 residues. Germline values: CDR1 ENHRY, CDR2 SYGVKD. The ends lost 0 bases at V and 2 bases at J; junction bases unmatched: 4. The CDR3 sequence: CAISESAGVPYEQYF. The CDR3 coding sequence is TGTGCCATCAGTGAGTCGGCGGGGGTTCCCTACGAGCAGTACTTC.

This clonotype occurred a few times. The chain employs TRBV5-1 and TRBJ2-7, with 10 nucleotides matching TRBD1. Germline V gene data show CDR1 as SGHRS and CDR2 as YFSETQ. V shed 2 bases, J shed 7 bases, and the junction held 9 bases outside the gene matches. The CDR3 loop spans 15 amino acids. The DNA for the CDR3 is TGCGCCAGCAGCTTTGGCGGGACAGGGGCGCGGGAGCAGTACTTC. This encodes CASSFGGTGAREQYF.

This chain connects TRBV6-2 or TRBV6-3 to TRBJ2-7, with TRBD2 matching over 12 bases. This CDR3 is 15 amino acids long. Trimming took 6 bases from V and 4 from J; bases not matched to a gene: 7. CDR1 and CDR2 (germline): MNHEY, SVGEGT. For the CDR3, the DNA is TGTGCCAGCAGCTACGGACTAGCGGGAATGTACGAGCAGTACTTC. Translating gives CASSYGLAGMYEQYF.

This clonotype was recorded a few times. In nucleotides, the CDR3 is TGTGCCAGCAGTGAGAGGCAGCGGACAGGATCCTACGAGCAGTACTTC. Its translation: CASSERQRTGSYEQYF. V usage is TRBV2 and J usage is TRBJ2-7; TRBD1 aligns across 7 bases. This CDR3 has 16 residues. V shed 3 bases and J 1 base; nucleotides not matched to a gene: 9. CDR1 is SNHLY, CDR2 FYNNEI, per germline. The full variable domain, its missing parts supplied by reference TRBV2 and TRBJ2-7, is EPEVTQTPSHQVTQMGQEVILRCVPISNHLYFYWYRQILGQKVEFLVSFYNNEISEKSEIFDDQFSVERPDGSNFTLKIRSTKLEDSAMYFCASSERQRTGSYEQYFGPGTRLTVT.

CDR3 bases: TGTGCCAGCAGCTTTCCTGGGGGAGGCACTGAAGCTTTCTTT. Encoded protein: CASSFPGGGTEAFF. The rearrangement uses TRBV5-5 and TRBJ1-1, with a tentative D call TRBD1 (5 bases). This CDR3 spans 14 amino acids. Looked up from germline, CDR1 is SGHKS and CDR2 is YYEKEE (reference sequence). The V and J ends lost 2 bases and 4 bases respectively, with 12 bases between them.